This entry lists 13 T cell receptor beta chains sequenced from one sample in a study of CD8 T cells in ankylosing spondylitis. Study-level findings and limits: Blood from ankylosing spondylitis patients appeared to carry a characteristic eight-variant TCR beta motif.

No antigen has been identified for these receptors. MiXCR, applied by TCRdb to the 5' RACE reads, yields one record per CDR3 protein. This sample carries 750,000 to 850,000 distinct CDR3 sequences, approximately 10% of them seen once, and the ten largest clones take roughly 0.51%. Material: blood, either unsorted or a sorted T cell fraction (not recorded which). These receptors were obtained from a male donor with ankylosing spondylitis.

This clonotype was seen only a few times. The chain couples TRBV29-1 to TRBJ2-5; D is ambiguous. There are 14 residues in the CDR3. Trimming pared 4 bases from V and 3 bases from J, leaving 15 bases between. Germline V gene lookup returns CDR1 SQVTM and CDR2 ANQGSEA. The CDR3 sequence is CSVGLVLIKETQYF. The DNA for the CDR3 is TGCAGCGTTGGTTTGGTCCTAATTAAAGAGACCCAGTACTTC. The whole variable domain, filled in from reference TRBV29-1 and TRBJ2-5, reads SAVISQKPSRDICQRGTSLTIQCQVDSQVTMMFWYRQQPGQSLTLIATANQGSEATYESGFVIDKFPISRPNLTFSTLTVSNMSPEDSSIYLCSVGLVLIKETQYFGPGTRLLVL.

V and J are TRBV20-1 and TRBJ2-3, with D tentatively TRBD1 (6 bases). Per the germline V gene, CDR1 is DFQATT and CDR2 is SNEGSKA (reference sequence). CDR3 size: 14 residues. The V gene lost 5 bases and the J gene lost 0 bases, with 12 bases spanning the gap. CDR3 bases: TGCAGTGCTGCTCAGACAGGTAGCACAGATACGCAGTATTTT. Residues: CSAAQTGSTDTQYF.

The rearrangement uses TRBV20-1 and TRBJ2-3; TRBD2 is a possible D gene (7 bases). V shed 4 bases and J shed 0 bases, with 11 bases lying between them. Germline lookup yields CDR1 DFQATT and CDR2 SNEGSKA (reference sequence). This CDR3 spans 14 amino acids. CDR3: CSAKRGHSTDTQYF. In DNA form, the CDR3 reads TGCAGTGCTAAGCGGGGACATAGCACAGATACGCAGTATTTT.

The V call is TRBV20-1, the J call TRBJ2-7; 7 nucleotides agree with TRBD2. The CDR3 loop spans 14 amino acids. The J segment lost 2 bases and the V segment lost 2 bases, leaving 6 bases of the junction unmatched. Germline lookup yields CDR1 DFQATT and CDR2 SNEGSKA (reference sequence). CDR3 protein: CSARMSGLTYEQYF. The CDR3 nucleotides read TGCAGTGCTAGAATGTCGGGACTAACCTACGAGCAGTACTTC.

This clonotype was recorded at least ten times. The rearrangement uses TRBV20-1 and TRBJ2-7; D remains ambiguous. The CDR3 is 15 amino acids. Germline V CDR1 and CDR2: DFQATT, SNEGSKA (reference sequence). The V gene lost 0 bases and the J gene lost 2 bases, with 14 bases spanning the gap. Here the CDR3 reads CSARDSSRSPYEQYF. CDR3 bases: TGCAGTGCTAGAGATTCGAGTAGATCCCCCTACGAGCAGTACTTC.

This clonotype was counted between two and nine times. This chain uses TRBV20-1 with TRBJ1-5; no firm D call. V dropped 0 bases and J dropped 5 bases, with 14 bases sitting between them. CDR1 is DFQATT and CDR2 is SNEGSKA in the germline V gene (reference sequence). CDR3 size: 15 residues. CDR3 amino acids: CSARDLGKVYQPQHF. The DNA of the CDR3 is TGCAGTGCTAGAGATCTGGGGAAAGTGTATCAGCCCCAGCATTTT.

This clonotype was detected only a few times. This chain connects TRBV15 to TRBJ2-3; D call uncertain. CDR3 size: 13 residues. V was shortened by 0 bases and J by 6 bases, with 7 bases between the two germline ends. Germline assignment: CDR1 LNHNV and CDR2 YYDKDF (reference sequence). The CDR3 sequence: CATSREVSDTQYF. The CDR3 coding sequence is TGTGCCACCAGCAGAGAGGTATCCGATACGCAGTATTTT.

This clonotype was detected only a few times. This chain joins TRBV20-1 and TRBJ2-3, with D tentatively TRBD1 or TRBD2 (6 bases each). The CDR3 consists of 12 residues. Germline V gene data show CDR1 as DFQATT and CDR2 as SNEGSKA (reference sequence). V shed 5 bases and J shed 7 bases, with 13 bases lying between them. CDR3 sequence reads: CSARGLGYTQYF. The DNA of the CDR3 is TGCAGTGCTCGGGGGCTAGGATATACGCAGTATTTT.

V gene TRBV7-9 combines with J gene TRBJ2-1; D gene ambiguous. V shed 3 bases and J shed 4 bases, with 13 bases lying between them. This CDR3 spans 15 amino acids. The germline gives CDR1 SEHNR, CDR2 FQNEAQ (reference sequence). CDR3 sequence: CASSLPYPSYNEQFF. CDR3 nucleotide sequence: TGTGCCAGCAGCTTGCCTTACCCTTCTTACAATGAGCAGTTCTTC.

This clonotype was recorded at least ten times. The chain couples TRBV29-1 to TRBJ2-1, with no clear D. CDR3 length: 17 amino acids. Germline assignment: CDR1 SQVTM and CDR2 ANQGSEA. V dropped 0 bases and J dropped 0 bases, with 15 bases sitting between them. CDR3: CSVEDRGYPSSYNEQFF. The CDR3, as DNA: TGCAGCGTTGAAGATCGCGGCTACCCGAGCTCCTACAATGAGCAGTTCTTC.

V is TRBV7-9 and J is TRBJ1-6; no firm D call. Germline V gene sequence: CDR1 SEHNR, CDR2 FQNEAQ (reference sequence). The V end lost 1 base, the J end lost 10 bases, and 11 bases lay between the germline ends. The CDR3 covers 14 residues. The CDR3 loop is CASSLVAGVSPLHF. The CDR3 DNA is TGTGCCAGCAGCTTAGTCGCAGGTGTCTCACCCCTCCACTTT.

This clonotype was found a few times. This sequence joins TRBV5-1 and TRBJ2-7, with D maybe TRBD1 (5 bases). Germline CDR1 reads SGHRS; CDR2 reads YFSETQ. This CDR3 comprises 12 residues. With 5 bases removed from V and 6 bases from J, the gap between germline ends came to 12 bases. The CDR3 sequence is CASRSNQGEQYF. The CDR3 DNA reads as TGCGCCAGCAGATCCAACCAGGGCGAGCAGTACTTC.

The rearrangement uses TRBV10-3 and TRBJ2-7, with D possibly called TRBD1 or TRBD2 (5 bases each). Germline CDR1 is ENHRY and CDR2 is SYGVKD. V shed 7 bases and J shed 6 bases, with 22 bases lying between them. This CDR3 is built from 15 residues. The CDR3 coding sequence is TGTGCCATCAAAGGCGACAGACTACTTCGGGGCGAGCAGTACTTC. It translates to CAIKGDRLLRGEQYF.